The rows below give T cell receptor beta chains drawn from one sample of a study of T cells in Graves' hyperthyroidism and ophthalmopathy. TCRdb re-derived calls from the multiplex PCR reads in MiXCR, one entry per CDR3 protein. The sample shows 550,000 to 600,000 distinct CDR3 sequences, 15% to 20% of them seen only once. Sequencing input: blood. The receptors come from a woman between 18 and 29 years old with Graves' hyperthyroidism. The CDR3 runs from the conserved cysteine through the conserved F or W. D genes are given only for firm matches.

j_gene,v_gene,d_gene,CDR3aa
TRBJ2-3,TRBV6-2/TRBV6-3,TRBD2,CASSYSGGPLTDTQYF
TRBJ2-1,TRBV11-2,NA,CASGLRGTTGNEQFF
TRBJ2-7,TRBV5-1,TRBD1,CASSFRTGPYEQYF
TRBJ2-1,TRBV27,TRBD2,CASRPTSGGAWDYNEQFF
TRBJ2-5,TRBV28,NA,CASSSSEETQYF
TRBJ2-7,TRBV29-1,TRBD1,CSVAGGQGGTYEQYF
TRBJ1-1,TRBV14,NA,CASSPVLKGEAFF
TRBJ2-4,TRBV5-1,TRBD2,CASSTGGPAKNIQYF
TRBJ2-1,TRBV3-1,NA,CASSPWPGNEQFF
TRBJ2-1,TRBV20-1,NA,CSASSGPSSYNEQFF
TRBJ2-7,TRBV2,TRBD1,CASKGTGSRYEQYF
TRBJ1-2,TRBV12-3/TRBV12-4,TRBD1,CASSLGTAFYGYTF
TRBJ2-5,TRBV2,NA,CASSGQETQYF
TRBJ1-5,TRBV29-1,NA,CSVSQEGRDQPQHF
TRBJ2-3,TRBV29-1,TRBD2,CSVEAGRAGSTDTQYF
TRBJ2-5,TRBV20-1,TRBD2,CSARATAGGQTQYF
TRBJ1-1,TRBV2,TRBD1,CASSEWTGETEAFF
TRBJ1-2,TRBV5-1,NA,CASSFDQGDYTF
TRBJ1-6,TRBV5-8,TRBD1,CASSLDTGGNSPLHF
TRBJ2-7,TRBV18,NA,CASSPTLTYEQYF
TRBJ1-2,TRBV7-2,NA,CASSLVLSAAYGYTF
TRBJ2-7,TRBV2,TRBD2,CASKRLAGEYEQYF
TRBJ2-7,TRBV28,NA,CASHSSPLNEQYF
TRBJ2-2,TRBV5-6,NA,CASKVTANTGELFF
TRBJ2-5,TRBV5-8,NA,CASSPEGRIQETQYF
TRBJ1-2,TRBV7-7,TRBD1,CASSLKDRGRIDYGYTF
TRBJ2-1,TRBV20-1,NA,CSVAGPSLQFF
TRBJ2-1,TRBV6-6,TRBD2,CASSYWAGGPYNEQFF
TRBJ2-1,TRBV24-1,NA,CATSDLPRGRLRNEQFF